These T cell receptor beta chains were read from a single sample in a study of CXCR3-negative and CXCR3-positive naive CD8 T cells. One entry per CDR3 protein, without DNA, is what TCRdb gives after re-calling the 5' RACE reads. The table lists tens of thousands of distinct CDR3 sequences. The source material was naive CXCR3- CD8+ T cells from blood. The source is a human donor in good health. Some clones in this sample may be carry-over from other donors' samples. Each CDR3 is given with its conserved first and last residue. The order of the fields is V gene, J gene, CDR3 protein.

>TRBV5-1|TRBJ1-2
CASSLGQGEVGYTF
>TRBV28|TRBJ2-2
CASIKGASGGTSLGTGELFF
>TRBV10-1|TRBJ2-7
CASSESASYEQYF
>TRBV6-4|TRBJ2-3
CASSESSGVPTDTQYF
>TRBV23-1|TRBJ2-3
CASSPLPVEQYF
>TRBV15|TRBJ2-1
CATSRDAGSYNEQFF
>TRBV14|TRBJ2-7
CASSQRGTSEQYF
>TRBV11-2|TRBJ2-1
CASSLEIPRAEQFF
>TRBV19|TRBJ1-1
CASSMRSEGPYTEAFF
>TRBV20-1|TRBJ2-7
CSACPRAYEQYF
>TRBV29-1|TRBJ2-1
CSVVGGYNEQFF
>TRBV29-1|TRBJ2-5
CSVDRGGETQYF
>TRBV29-1|TRBJ2-7
CSAWTAAYEQYF
>TRBV28|TRBJ1-5
CASSSRGGYYQPQHF
>TRBV5-5|TRBJ2-5
CASSFLGQETQYF
>TRBV6-5|TRBJ2-7
CASSQGNVGYEQYF
>TRBV6-2/TRBV6-3|TRBJ1-1
CASSYENTEAFF
>TRBV28|TRBJ2-7
CASRPTAGYEQYF
>TRBV12-3/TRBV12-4|TRBJ1-5
CASSPTGTLGNQPQHF
>TRBV7-9|TRBJ2-3
CASDPGLGTAFTDTQYF
>TRBV7-9|TRBJ2-2
CASSAPLAGFGGELFF
>TRBV29-1|TRBJ2-7
CSVEASGTRGLDF
>TRBV3-1|TRBJ2-1
CASSQVGRQAPAGGHDEQFF
>TRBV27|TRBJ2-3
CASSPLPGRTGDTQYF
>TRBV7-6|TRBJ1-6
CASSLVGFGGPLHF
>TRBV5-1|TRBJ1-1
CASSPAGLNTEAFF
>TRBV12-3/TRBV12-4|TRBJ2-1
CASSLWTSGLQVDPFF
>TRBV29-1|TRBJ2-5
CSVGGWDPGETQYF
>TRBV14|TRBJ2-7
CASSLGGRQYF
>TRBV10-2|TRBJ2-1
CASRTSGGTPNEQFF
>TRBV29-1|TRBJ2-5
CSVEVENDQETQYF
>TRBV29-1|TRBJ1-4
CSFQGQGTLDEKLFF
>TRBV20-1|TRBJ2-2
CSAAGPNGELFF
>TRBV6-5|TRBJ2-5
CASSNLEGPEETQYF
>TRBV29-1|TRBJ2-1
CSVEFREAYNEQFF
>TRBV10-3|TRBJ1-1
CAITKGWLNTEAFF
>TRBV6-4|TRBJ2-2
CASSGGQANTGELFF
>TRBV29-1|TRBJ2-7
CSVVGLAGSSYEQYF
>TRBV15|TRBJ2-2
CATSRERGGPGELFF
>TRBV7-9|TRBJ1-1
CASSLVVMDTEAFF
>TRBV4-2|TRBJ1-1
CASSQEWQGGTEAFF
>TRBV4-3|TRBJ2-7
CASSIRDSLPYEQYF
>TRBV25-1|TRBJ1-1
CASSELQGPEAFF
>TRBV6-2/TRBV6-3|TRBJ2-7
CASSYFPGLASSYEQYF
>TRBV6-2/TRBV6-3|TRBJ2-1
CASSQSSGAYNEQFF
>TRBV28|TRBJ1-4
CASRHTGQTDPTNEKLFF
>TRBV7-9|TRBJ2-1
CASSSRGAGVFGEQFF
>TRBV29-1|TRBJ2-5
CSVEEVGVQETQYF
>TRBV6-5|TRBJ2-2
CASSAGTGVSGELFF
>TRBV29-1|TRBJ2-5
CSVEGLAYETQYF
>TRBV5-1|TRBJ2-7
CASRGTGAYEQYF